This paragraph covers one T cell receptor beta chain sequence. The sample comes from a study of blood T cell repertoires in COVID-19. Study information: The analysed material was cDNA or gDNA that came from T cells, B-cell-depleted T cells, or PBMCs.

CDR1 is LNHDA and CDR2 is SQIVND in the germline V gene (reference sequence). CDR3 size: 14 residues. V was trimmed by 7 bases and J by 6 bases, leaving 13 bases between them. Method: immunoSEQ multiplex PCR; TCRdb's copy keeps in-frame clones and lacks some. In the table there are about 220,000 clones, about 86% of which are singletons. The sequence came from a woman in her thirties who had recovered from COVID-19. V and J are TRBV19 and TRBJ1-6, with TRBD1 as a possible D gene (5 bases). The sequenced sample consisted of peripheral blood. The chain's CDR3 is CASNIAQGNSPLHF. CDR3 bases: TGTGCCAGTAACATCGCTCAGGGTAATTCACCCCTCCACTTT.